Reported below is one T cell receptor beta chain. Germline V gene lookup returns CDR1 SGHNT and CDR2 YYREEE (reference sequence). This CDR3 spans 15 amino acids. V was pared by 3 bases and J by 5 bases, with 8 bases of the junction left unmatched. This sample is part of a study of blood T cell repertoires in COVID-19. The data were produced by immunoSEQ multiplex PCR, yet TCRdb's version contains in-frame clones alone and is incomplete. Found here are more than 100,000 clones, around 87% of them singletons; the top ten hold 3.8%. The V call is TRBV5-4, the J call TRBJ1-1; 9 bases line up with TRBD1. Sequencing used peripheral blood. The TCR originated in an older woman with COVID-19, enrolled during active disease. In DNA, the CDR3 is TGTGCCAGCAGCTGGGGGCCCGGACAGGGGACTGAAGCTTTCTTT. Amino acids: CASSWGPGQGTEAFF.